Listed below are T cell receptor beta chains from one sample, sequenced in a study of liver allograft versus peripheral blood T cells. TCRdb reprocessed the reads via MiXCR and lists one record per CDR3 protein. The sample records fewer than 4,500 distinct CDR3 sequences, approximately 14% being singletons. The receptors were gathered from a human patient who had a liver transplant. Certain T cells may be donor cells from the graft. The CDR3 runs from the conserved cysteine through the conserved F or W. Part of the rows lack a size; the others show once, few, many or a class for expanded clones.

v_call clone_size cdr3_aa
TRBV18 large CASSPKQETQYF
TRBV19 medium-sized CASTQLAGEREQFF
TRBV14 medium-sized CARPRLSRTDTQYF
TRBV28 medium-sized CASIQGGFFNYGYTF
TRBV30 medium-sized CAWSVLRGTVNTEAFF
TRBV6-5 many CASSYSRGPYEQYF
TRBV24-1 medium-sized CATSDGTENSNQPQHF
TRBV20-1 - CSARSLGGEETQYF
TRBV5-3 medium-sized CARSGTEAFF
TRBV12-3/TRBV12-4 - CASTLSGLNYGYTF
TRBV29-1 medium-sized CSHGGQGNTEAFF
TRBV20-1 medium-sized CSASSLESSSSYNEQFF
TRBV12-3/TRBV12-4 few CASSFGTYGGVGYNEQFF
TRBV6-6 medium-sized CASGPGGRDEAFF
TRBV6-5 medium-sized CASRRALDSNQPQHF
TRBV6-5 medium-sized CASSWDRSGNTIYF
TRBV19 medium-sized CASEGEVGTGELFF
TRBV6-1 many CASSPGTSENQETQYF
TRBV7-3 - CASSLMGTGELFF
TRBV28 medium-sized CASSLGREYGYTF
TRBV7-9 medium-sized CASSSDYYEQYF
TRBV18 large CASTKERATEAFF
TRBV6-1 medium-sized CASSEAAVAGPYEQYF
TRBV6-5 medium-sized CASSYSGTLDEQYF
TRBV9 few CASSVGTGTGGKGNEQFF
TRBV24-1 medium-sized CATSDPMFSHMNTEAFF